A selection of T cell receptor beta chains follows, all from one sample in a study of human T cells and chemical hapten exposure. MiXCR was run by TCRdb on the RACE reads, yielding one entry per CDR3 protein. The table shows roughly 150,000 distinct CDR3 sequences, with 10% to 15% occurring only once. The input for sequencing was whole blood, taken in connection with sensitization to the hapten diphenylcyclopropenone (DPC). These TCRs come from a woman between 50 and 59 years old with alopecia areata. Some clones in this sample may be carry-over from other donors' samples. The CDR3 runs from the conserved cysteine through the conserved F or W. Fields, in order: clone size, V gene, J gene, D gene, CDR3 DNA, CDR3 protein. A D gene is named only where the DNA matches it firmly. The size entry is marked missing in some rows and otherwise reads once, few, many or a size class.

clone size: few
V gene: TRBV3-1
J gene: TRBJ2-1
D gene: -
CDR3 DNA: TGTGCCAGCAGCCTGGCGAGGGTGACCGAGCAGTTCTTC
CDR3 protein: CASSLARVTEQFF

clone size: -
V gene: TRBV7-2
J gene: TRBJ2-7
D gene: -
CDR3 DNA: TGTGCCAGCAGCCCTGACCCGGCCTACGAGCAGTACTTC
CDR3 protein: CASSPDPAYEQYF

clone size: few
V gene: TRBV11-2
J gene: TRBJ2-7
D gene: TRBD2
CDR3 DNA: TGTGCCAGCAGCCCCGGACTAGCGGGATTCAACGAGCAGTACTTC
CDR3 protein: CASSPGLAGFNEQYF

clone size: -
V gene: TRBV5-1
J gene: TRBJ2-7
D gene: TRBD1
CDR3 DNA: TGCGCCAGCAGCCCAACGGGACAGGGTAGGAACGAGCAGTACTTC
CDR3 protein: CASSPTGQGRNEQYF

clone size: medium-sized
V gene: TRBV20-1
J gene: TRBJ2-1
D gene: -
CDR3 DNA: TGCAGTGCTAGAGGCTCTTTAAATGAGCAGTTCTTC
CDR3 protein: CSARGSLNEQFF

clone size: -
V gene: TRBV18
J gene: TRBJ2-7
D gene: -
CDR3 DNA: TGTGCCAGCTCGGGGTCAGGGGGGACCTACGAGCAGTACTTC
CDR3 protein: CASSGSGGTYEQYF

clone size: many
V gene: TRBV7-9
J gene: TRBJ2-1
D gene: -
CDR3 DNA: TGTGCCAGCAGCTTGTTGTTGACATCCGGGGGGTTCTTC
CDR3 protein: CASSLLLTSGGFF

clone size: many
V gene: TRBV29-1
J gene: TRBJ2-1
D gene: TRBD1
CDR3 DNA: TGCAGCGTTAGGACAGGGGGCAATGAGCAGTTCTTC
CDR3 protein: CSVRTGGNEQFF

clone size: many
V gene: TRBV7-2
J gene: TRBJ2-2
D gene: TRBD2
CDR3 DNA: TGTGCCAGCAGCCCAAGTGGACTAGCGAGCACCGGGGAGCTGTTTTTT
CDR3 protein: CASSPSGLASTGELFF

clone size: few
V gene: TRBV5-1
J gene: TRBJ1-1
D gene: -
CDR3 DNA: TGCGCCAGCAGCCCACAGGGACCAGGGAACACTGAAGCTTTCTTT
CDR3 protein: CASSPQGPGNTEAFF

clone size: -
V gene: TRBV7-9
J gene: TRBJ2-4
D gene: -
CDR3 DNA: TGTGCCAGCAGACTACTGAGCCTGGGGGTCAAAAACATTCAGTACTTC
CDR3 protein: CASRLLSLGVKNIQYF

clone size: many
V gene: TRBV29-1
J gene: TRBJ2-3
D gene: -
CDR3 DNA: TGCAGCGTTGAGGATACGCAGTATTTT
CDR3 protein: CSVEDTQYF

clone size: many
V gene: TRBV12-3/TRBV12-4
J gene: TRBJ1-5
D gene: TRBD1
CDR3 DNA: TGTGCCAGCAGCCCACACAGGGGACCTAGCAATCAGCCCCAGCATTTT
CDR3 protein: CASSPHRGPSNQPQHF

clone size: -
V gene: TRBV3-2
J gene: TRBJ2-5
D gene: -
CDR3 DNA: TGTGCCAGCAGCCAAGATCTTAAGGGGACAGGGGGGGTGGAGACCCAGTACTTC
CDR3 protein: CASSQDLKGTGGVETQYF

clone size: many
V gene: TRBV6-6
J gene: TRBJ1-2
D gene: TRBD1
CDR3 DNA: TGTGCCAGCAGTGTAACAGGGGACTATGGCTACACCTTC
CDR3 protein: CASSVTGDYGYTF